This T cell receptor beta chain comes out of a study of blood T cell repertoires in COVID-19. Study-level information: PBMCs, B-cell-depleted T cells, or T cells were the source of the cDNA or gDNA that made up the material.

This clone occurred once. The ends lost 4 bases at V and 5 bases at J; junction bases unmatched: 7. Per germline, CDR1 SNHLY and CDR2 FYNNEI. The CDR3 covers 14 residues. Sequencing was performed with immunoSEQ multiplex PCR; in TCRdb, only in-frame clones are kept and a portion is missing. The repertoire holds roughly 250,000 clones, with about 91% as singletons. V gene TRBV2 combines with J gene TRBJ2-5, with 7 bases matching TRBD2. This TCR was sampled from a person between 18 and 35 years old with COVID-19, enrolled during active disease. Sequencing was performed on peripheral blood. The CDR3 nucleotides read TGTGCCAGCAGTGCCGGGAGGCCAGTCGAGACCCAGTACTTC. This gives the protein CASSAGRPVETQYF.